What follows are 15 T cell receptor beta chains derived from one specimen sequenced in a study of T cells in Graves' hyperthyroidism and ophthalmopathy. The TCR beta CDR3 regions underwent amplification using RNA transcripts as the source. First-round RT-PCR of the TCR CDR3 relied on the HTBI primer set. TCRdb itself ran the multiplex PCR reads through MiXCR, one entry per CDR3 protein. The data hold roughly 24,000 distinct CDR3 sequences, with roughly 46% observed a single time. The sample comprised blood. The receptors stem from a woman under 40 with Graves' hyperthyroidism.

The CDR3 sequence is CASSPLGGAANEKLFF. CDR3 nucleotides: TGTGCCAGCAGTCCTCTCGGGGGGGCCGCTAATGAAAAACTGTTTTTT. The rearrangement links TRBV28 to TRBJ1-4, with D possibly matching TRBD1 (6 bases). The germline V gene has CDR1 MDHEN and CDR2 SYDVKM. Between the trimmed V and J ends, which lost 5 bases and 3 bases, there was a span of 16 bases. The CDR3 is 16 residues long.

This clonotype counts as medium-sized (0.01 to 0.1%). The J gene is TRBJ1-6, the V gene TRBV20-1; possibly TRBD1 for D (6 bases). The germline V and J ends were trimmed by 3 bases and 8 bases, with 14 bases remaining between them. The CDR3 length is 14 residues. CDR1 is DFQATT and CDR2 is SNEGSKA in the germline V gene (reference sequence). CDR3 nucleotide sequence: TGCAGTGCTAGTCGGGGGCAGCGTGATTCACCCCTCCACTTT. It is translated as CSASRGQRDSPLHF.

This chain uses TRBV6-6 with TRBJ2-7; TRBD1 aligns across 7 bases. Germline CDR1 and CDR2: MNHNY and SVGAGI (reference sequence). V shed 6 bases and J 2 bases; nucleotides not matched to a gene: 13. This CDR3 is 16 amino acids long. The CDR3 nucleotides are TGTGCCAGCAGCTTCAGACAGGGAACCATTACCTACGAGCAGTACTTC. This sequence encodes CASSFRQGTITYEQYF.

About this clonotype: The CDR3 does not end in the conserved phenylalanine or tryptophan, so this is likely a read error. It is unclear where the CDR3 begins or ends on the DNA, so no DNA is shown, and the CDR3 is as TCRdb lists it. V is TRBV2 and J is TRBJ2-6; TRBD1 reflects the table's D call only, with no check against the DNA. The CDR3 totals 16 residues, both ends included. Germline CDR1 is SNHLY and CDR2 is FYNNEI. The CDR3 reads CATLARLSSGANVLRI.

The chain links TRBV3-1 to TRBJ2-5; no reliable D call. Trimming shortened V by 11 bases and J by 5 bases, and 12 bases separated the two germline ends. This CDR3 is built from 11 residues. From germline, CDR1 is LGHDT and CDR2 YNNKEL (reference sequence). This chain's CDR3 is CAGNARETQYF. The CDR3 DNA follows: TGTGCCGGCAACGCTAGGGAGACCCAGTACTTC.

This clonotype showed up many times. The chain employs TRBV5-8 and TRBJ2-1; a possible D gene is TRBD2 (5 bases). The V end was cut by 7 bases, the J end by 2 bases, with 19 bases between. The germline V gene has CDR1 SGHTS and CDR2 YDEGEE. The CDR3 contains 16 residues. The CDR3 sequence is CASLLTGRFTYNEQFF. In DNA form, the CDR3 reads TGTGCCAGCCTACTTACGGGGAGATTTACCTACAATGAGCAGTTCTTC. Looking up the rest from reference TRBV5-8 and TRBJ2-1 gives the full variable domain: EAGVTQSPTHLIKTRGQQATLRCSPISGHTSVYWYQQALGLGLQFLLWYDEGEERNRGNFPPRFSGRQFPNYSSELNVNALELEDSALYLCASLLTGRFTYNEQFFGPGTRLTVL.

The table lists this clonotype with a few counts. The J gene is TRBJ2-2, the V gene TRBV30; D is unresolved. CDR1 is GTSNPN, CDR2 SVGIG, per germline (reference sequence). This CDR3 has 13 amino acids. The V end was cut by 1 base, the J end by 1 base, with 4 bases between. CDR3 coding DNA: TGTGCCTGGAGTGCCAGGAACACCGGGGAGCTGTTTTTT. It translates to CAWSARNTGELFF.

The chain has TRBV25-1 and TRBJ2-3; no reliable D call. The CDR3 is 13 amino acids. V lost 3 bases and J 4 bases, leaving 8 bases between the germline ends. Germline CDR1 and CDR2: MGHDK and SYGVNS. The CDR3 reads CASSDWAPDTQYF. CDR3 coding DNA: TGTGCCAGCAGTGACTGGGCCCCAGATACGCAGTATTTT.

This clonotype was observed at least ten times. The V call is TRBV5-1, the J call TRBJ2-7; possibly TRBD2 for D (5 bases). CDR1 SGHRS and CDR2 YFSETQ come from the germline V gene. The CDR3 sequence is 12 residues long. V was shortened by 7 bases and J by 5 bases, with 13 bases between the two germline ends. CDR3 residues: CASRFSDHEQYF. In DNA form, the CDR3 reads TGCGCCAGCCGGTTTAGCGACCACGAGCAGTACTTC. Full variable domain (rest looked up from reference TRBV5-1 and TRBJ2-7): KAGVTQTPRYLIKTRGQQVTLSCSPISGHRSVSWYQQTPGQGLQFLFEYFSETQRNKGNFPGRFSGRQFSNSRSEMNVSTLELGDSALYLCASRFSDHEQYFGPGTRLTVT.

The table lists this clonotype with many counts. CDR3 bases: TGTGCCAGCAGTTCCCCGGGACAGACGAACACTGAAGCTTTCTTT. This sequence encodes CASSSPGQTNTEAFF. The V and J genes are TRBV12-3 or TRBV12-4 and TRBJ1-1; 7 bases align to TRBD1. The CDR3 runs to 15 residues. The V gene end was trimmed by 4 bases and the J gene end by 1 base; junction bases not matched to a gene: 6.

CDR3 nucleotide sequence: TGCAGTGCTAGACTAGCGGGAGGAGTGGAAAAAAACATTCAGTACTTC. This codes for CSARLAGGVEKNIQYF. The V call is TRBV20-1, the J call TRBJ2-4; 11 nucleotides line up with TRBD2. Germline V CDR1 and CDR2: DFQATT, SNEGSKA (reference sequence). The CDR3 extends over 16 amino acids. Trimming took 2 bases from V and 4 from J; bases not matched to a gene: 7.

A note on this clonotype: No conserved phenylalanine or tryptophan ends this CDR3, so it is likely a read error. The rearrangement links TRBV6-2 or TRBV6-3 to TRBJ2-3; D remains unclear. The length of the CDR3 is 12 residues. The V gene's germline CDR1 is MNHEY and CDR2 SVGEGT. Trimming cost V 8 bases and J 0 bases, with 6 bases left between them. This CDR3 is CASRRSTDTQYS. In DNA form, the CDR3 reads TGTGCCAGCCGCAGGAGCACAGATACGCAGTATTCT.

The chain is built from TRBV7-8 and TRBJ2-1; 8 positions agree with TRBD2. CDR3 length equals 16 residues. The V gene's germline CDR1 is SGHVS and CDR2 FQNEAQ. V trimming: 1 base; J trimming: 5 bases; junction bases outside the gene matches: 7. This chain's CDR3 is CASSLVGGRLHNEQFF. The CDR3 bases are TGTGCCAGCAGCTTAGTCGGCGGGAGGCTCCACAATGAGCAGTTCTTC.

Concerning this clonotype: One end of the junction is discordant with germline, which a read error may explain. This sequence joins TRBV7-9 and TRBJ2-3; TRBD2 is a possible D gene (7 bases). Germline V gene sequence: CDR1 SEHNR, CDR2 FQNEAQ (reference sequence). The CDR3 spans 16 residues. The CDR3 is CASSNVDGGRGDTQYF. CDR3 DNA sequence: TGTGCCAGCAGCAACGTGGACGGGGGGCGCGGAGATACACAGTATTTT.

This clonotype was detected many times. V and J are TRBV5-1 and TRBJ2-7, with 9 bases fitting TRBD2. This CDR3 is 12 amino acids long. CDR1 SGHRS and CDR2 YFSETQ come from the germline V gene. Losses at the gene ends were 5 bases for V and 5 bases for J; bases not matched to a gene: 2. The CDR3 region has the DNA TGCGCCAGCAGTATAGCGGGAGACGAGCAGTACTTC. This codes for CASSIAGDEQYF.